This TCR beta chain was retrieved from a study of blood T cell repertoires in COVID-19. Assay used: immunoSEQ multiplex PCR; TCRdb lists only in-frame clones, some missing. The sample contains around 300,000 clones, about 89% of which appear only once. The ends were cut back, 3 bases at V and 2 bases at J, with 13 bases in the middle. The CDR3 consists of 15 residues. Germline V gives CDR1 SGHRS, CDR2 YFSETQ. The TCR comes from a man aged 50-59 years with acute or convalescent COVID-19. This sequence joins TRBV5-1 and TRBJ2-3; D may be TRBD1 (6 bases). The source material was peripheral blood. The CDR3 here is CASSSGQITTDTQYF. In nucleotides, the CDR3 is TGCGCCAGCAGCTCAGGACAGATTACCACAGATACGCAGTATTTT.